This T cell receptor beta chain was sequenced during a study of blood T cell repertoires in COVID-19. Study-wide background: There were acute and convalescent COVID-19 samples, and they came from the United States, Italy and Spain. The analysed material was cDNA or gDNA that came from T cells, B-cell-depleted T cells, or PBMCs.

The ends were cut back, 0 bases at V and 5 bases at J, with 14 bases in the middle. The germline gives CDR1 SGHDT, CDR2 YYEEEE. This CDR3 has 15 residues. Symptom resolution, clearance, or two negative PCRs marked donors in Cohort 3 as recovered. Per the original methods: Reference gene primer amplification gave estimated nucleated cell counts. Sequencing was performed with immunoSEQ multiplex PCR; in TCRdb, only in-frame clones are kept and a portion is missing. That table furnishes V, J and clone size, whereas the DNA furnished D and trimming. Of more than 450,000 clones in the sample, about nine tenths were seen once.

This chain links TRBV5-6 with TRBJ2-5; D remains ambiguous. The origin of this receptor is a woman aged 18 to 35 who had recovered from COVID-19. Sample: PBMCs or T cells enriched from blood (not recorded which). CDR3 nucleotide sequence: TGTGCCAGCAGCTTGGTCGGCAGGATATTGGAGACCCAGTACTTC. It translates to CASSLVGRILETQYF.